This paragraph covers one T cell receptor (beta chain) sequence. The data belong to a study of blood T cell repertoires in COVID-19. Study overall: Samples representing acute and convalescent COVID-19 were sourced from the United States, Italy and Spain. Sources were T cells, B-cell-depleted T cells, or PBMCs; the material itself was cDNA or gDNA.

Assay: immunoSEQ multiplex PCR; the TCRdb copy retains only in-frame clones and omits some. The repertoire holds about 440,000 clones, with around 89% as singletons. J lost 5 bases, V lost 7 bases, and 6 bases had no gene match. The CDR3 is 13 amino acids. The sequence was collected from a woman aged 25 to 39 with acute or convalescent COVID-19. V gene TRBV12-3 or TRBV12-4 combines with J gene TRBJ1-1; 8 bases are shared with TRBD1. The material sequenced was peripheral blood. CDR3 bases: TGTGCCAGCACTATACAGGGGGATACTGAAGCTTTCTTT. This gives the protein CASTIQGDTEAFF.